These 29 T cell receptor beta chains originate from one sample sequenced in a study of T cells in Graves' hyperthyroidism and ophthalmopathy. Amplified regions were TCR beta CDR3 sequences from RNA transcripts. An initial round of RT-PCR targeting the TCR CDR3 relied on the HTBI primer set. MiXCR was run by TCRdb on the multiplex PCR reads, yielding one entry per CDR3 protein. The sample holds 650,000 to 750,000 distinct CDR3 sequences; approximately 15% are singletons and the top ten take 10%. Sequencing was performed on blood. These receptor sequences come from a woman younger than 30 with Graves' hyperthyroidism.

The chain is built from TRBV7-9 and TRBJ1-1; D is ambiguous. This CDR3 comprises 14 residues. Germline V lookup: CDR1 SEHNR, CDR2 FQNEAQ (reference sequence). Trimming stripped 3 bases from V and 3 bases from J, with 11 bases between. CDR3 region: CASSLYPRDTEAFF. CDR3 in DNA: TGTGCCAGCAGCTTGTATCCGAGGGACACTGAAGCTTTCTTT.

A few counts support this clonotype. The rearrangement joins TRBV5-5 to TRBJ2-1; tentative D call: TRBD2 (7 bases). This CDR3 is 15 amino acids long. The ends were cut back, 3 bases at V and 4 bases at J, with 14 bases in the middle. The germline CDR1 and CDR2 sequences are SGHKS and YYEKEE (reference sequence). The CDR3 nucleotides are TGTGCCAGCAGCTGGGGGGGAGACAGGTACAATGAGCAGTTCTTC. Translated, it gives CASSWGGDRYNEQFF. The whole variable domain, remainder taken from reference TRBV5-5 and TRBJ2-1, is DAGVTQSPTHLIKTRGQQVTLRCSPISGHKSVSWYQQVLGQGPQFIFQYYEKEERGRGNFPDRFSARQFPNYSSELNVNALLLGDSALYLCASSWGGDRYNEQFFGPGTRLTVL.

The rearrangement uses TRBV18 and TRBJ2-1; tentative D call: TRBD1 (5 bases). Germline lookup yields CDR1 KGHSH and CDR2 LQKENI. This CDR3 has 15 amino acids. V was clipped by 1 base and J by 5 bases, with 12 bases between them. CDR3: CASSPRGYGHNEQFF. DNA for the CDR3: TGTGCCAGCTCACCACGGGGCTATGGGCACAATGAGCAGTTCTTC.

This chain connects TRBV28 to TRBJ1-5; 11 bases are shared with TRBD1. Trimming took 2 bases from V and 7 from J; bases not matched to a gene: 19. Germline-derived CDR1 and CDR2 are MDHEN and SYDVKM. The CDR3 is made up of 20 amino acids. The CDR3, as DNA: TGTGCCAGCAGTTTAGGTACCGGACAGGGGGCGCGACTTTTACGCCAGCCCCAGCATTTT. Translated, it gives CASSLGTGQGARLLRQPQHF.

This clonotype was recorded once. The V and J genes are TRBV25-1 and TRBJ1-1, with D unclear. The V gene's germline CDR1 is MGHDK and CDR2 SYGVNS. Trimming left V 6 bases short and J 6 bases short, with 14 bases between. The CDR3 loop spans 13 amino acids. The CDR3 loop is CASSFSVRAEAFF. CDR3 sequence (DNA): TGTGCCAGCAGCTTCAGCGTGCGGGCTGAAGCTTTCTTT.

This clonotype was recorded many times. This chain connects TRBV2 to TRBJ2-1, with TRBD2 as a possible D gene (5 bases). The CDR3 length is 15 residues. Germline V lookup: CDR1 SNHLY, CDR2 FYNNEI. Trimming pared 2 bases from V and 6 bases from J, leaving 14 bases between. DNA of the CDR3: TGTGCCAGCAGTGAAAACAGTATTGGAGGCAATGAGCAGTTCTTC. Its protein product is CASSENSIGGNEQFF.

The chain couples TRBV7-2 to TRBJ1-2; TRBD1 matches 7 bases. The CDR3 loop spans 17 amino acids. J was trimmed by 5 bases and V by 5 bases; bases with no gene match: 17. Germline CDR1 and CDR2: SGHTA and FQGNSA. The CDR3 nucleotides read TGTGCCAGCAGCCGAGCCCCGGGACAGAGTAAATTTTATGGCTACACCTTC. Protein product: CASSRAPGQSKFYGYTF.

This clonotype has at least ten counts. CDR3 nucleotides: TGTGCCAGCAGTTTATCTCCCACCGGGGAGCTGTTTTTT. Translation gives CASSLSPTGELFF. The V gene is TRBV27, the J gene TRBJ2-2; D remains ambiguous. V was shortened by 0 bases and J by 4 bases, with 3 bases between the two germline ends. CDR1 is MNHEY, CDR2 SMNVEV, per germline (reference sequence). The CDR3 extends over 13 amino acids.

The CDR3 DNA reads TGCAGCGTTGAAGATCGGGAGGGCAACGAGCAGTACTTC. Protein: CSVEDREGNEQYF. The chain carries TRBV29-1 and TRBJ2-7; 8 bases agree with TRBD2. The J segment lost 5 bases and the V segment lost 0 bases, leaving 3 bases of the junction unmatched. There are 13 residues in the CDR3. Per germline, CDR1 SQVTM and CDR2 ANQGSEA.

There are many counts of this clonotype. The V gene is TRBV12-3 or TRBV12-4, the J gene TRBJ2-3; the D call may be TRBD1 or TRBD2 (5 bases each). The CDR3 sequence is 15 residues long. V gave up 6 bases and J gave up 0 bases, with 13 bases separating them. The CDR3 sequence: CASSVGASSTDTQYF. The CDR3 nucleotides are TGTGCCAGCAGCGTTGGGGCTAGCAGCACAGATACGCAGTATTTT.

This clonotype has just a few counts. The chain combines TRBV4-2 with TRBJ1-1, with TRBD1 identical over 7 bases. CDR3 length: 17 residues. CDR1 LGHNA and CDR2 YNFKEQ come from the germline V gene. V lost 1 base to trimming and J lost 0 bases; unmatched junction nucleotides: 8. The chain's CDR3 is CASSQVSQGEMNTEAFF. DNA of the CDR3: TGTGCCAGCAGCCAAGTCTCGCAGGGGGAGATGAACACTGAAGCTTTCTTT.

This chain connects TRBV6-5 to TRBJ1-5; 9 nucleotides agree with TRBD1. This CDR3 spans 17 amino acids. The junction had 7 bases not matched to a gene; V was cut back by 4 bases and J by 0 bases. CDR1 is MNHEY and CDR2 is SVGAGI in the germline V gene. The CDR3 nucleotides read TGTGCCAGCAGTTCCGGGACAGGGAAGTCTAGCAATCAGCCCCAGCATTTT. It is translated as CASSSGTGKSSNQPQHF.

This chain uses TRBV24-1 with TRBJ2-1; TRBD1 matches at 8 bases. Germline trimming cut 3 bases from V and 1 base from J; bases unmatched to any gene: 19. The germline gives CDR1 KGHDR, CDR2 SFDVKD. The CDR3 is 21 amino acids. The CDR3: CATSDPAGGLRAARSYNEQFF. The CDR3 region has the DNA TGTGCCACCAGTGATCCGGCAGGGGGCCTGAGAGCGGCTAGGTCCTACAATGAGCAGTTCTTC.

This clonotype was seen at least ten times. For the CDR3, the DNA is TGTGCCAGCAGCTACCTGACGGATGGCTACACCTTC. Protein product: CASSYLTDGYTF. The V and J genes are TRBV7-2 and TRBJ1-2; D is uncertain. The CDR3 length is 12 residues. The germline gives CDR1 SGHTA, CDR2 FQGNSA. The V gene lost 4 bases and the J gene lost 6 bases, with 9 bases spanning the gap.

This clonotype came up a few times. The CDR3 DNA sequence: TGTGCCAGTAGTATGGCCTTGTCGACAGCAAGGGCGAACACTGAAGCTTTCTTT. Translation gives CASSMALSTARANTEAFF. The chain recombines TRBV19 with TRBJ1-1; the D gene is possibly TRBD1 (5 bases). CDR1 LNHDA and CDR2 SQIVND come from the germline V gene (reference sequence). CDR3 length: 18 amino acids. V was trimmed by 3 bases and J by 1 base, leaving 21 bases between them.

In this sample, this clonotype turned up many times. V gene TRBV11-2 combines with J gene TRBJ2-2; 10 positions match TRBD2. The germline V gene has CDR1 SGHAT and CDR2 FQNNGV. This CDR3 has 16 amino acids. V lost 2 bases, J lost 5 bases, and 5 bases stayed unmatched. The CDR3 DNA follows: TGTGCCAGCAGCTTAACTAGCGGGATTAGGACCGGGGAGCTGTTTTTT. The encoded protein is CASSLTSGIRTGELFF.

This clonotype showed up many times. CDR3 in amino acids: CSARAGNLYNEQFF. CDR3 bases: TGCAGTGCTAGAGCCGGGAACCTTTACAATGAGCAGTTCTTC. The chain employs TRBV20-1 and TRBJ2-1, with TRBD2 as a possible D gene (5 bases). Trimming left V 1 base short and J 4 bases short, with 11 bases between. Germline V CDR1 and CDR2: DFQATT, SNEGSKA (reference sequence). The CDR3 runs 14 residues.

Remarks on this clonotype: A much larger clone sits a single nucleotide away, making a read error possible. V gene TRBV12-3 or TRBV12-4 combines with J gene TRBJ1-1; TRBD1 matches 7 bases. This CDR3 is 16 amino acids long. The junction had 18 bases not matched to a gene; V was cut back by 8 bases and J by 6 bases. Here the CDR3 reads CASAVLLLTGQAEAFF. CDR3 bases: TGTGCCAGCGCCGTTCTACTCCTTACAGGACAGGCTGAAGCTTTCTTT.

Ten or more counts support this clonotype. The chain couples TRBV7-9 to TRBJ2-1; D is unresolved. V lost 1 base and J lost 8, with 6 bases in between. Germline-derived CDR1 and CDR2 are SEHNR and FQNEAQ (reference sequence). This CDR3 has 12 residues. The CDR3 loop is CASSLGLYEQFF. The CDR3 DNA reads TGTGCCAGCAGCTTAGGTCTCTATGAGCAGTTCTTC.

This clonotype was observed many times. The chain employs TRBV3-1 and TRBJ2-2; D is possibly TRBD1 (6 bases). Trimming left V 0 bases short and J 8 bases short, with 7 bases between. Germline-derived CDR1 and CDR2 are LGHDT and YNNKEL (reference sequence). CDR3 length: 13 amino acids. CDR3 in DNA: TGTGCCAGCAGCCAAGATAGGGGGGGGGAGCTGTTTTTT. Its protein is CASSQDRGGELFF.

This clonotype was detected ten times or more. The rearrangement links TRBV13 to TRBJ2-3, with 14 positions matching TRBD2. From germline, CDR1 is PRHDT and CDR2 FYEKMQ (reference sequence). V lost 5 bases and J lost 4; bases outside the gene matches: 5. CDR3 length equals 16 residues. The CDR3 region has the DNA TGTGCCAGCAGCCCGGGACTAGCGGGAGAGGCAGATACGCAGTATTTT. It specifies CASSPGLAGEADTQYF.

The CDR3 sequence: CASSYPARDSGVHEQFF. CDR3 nucleotide sequence: TGTGCCAGCAGTTACCCCGCGAGGGATAGCGGAGTGCATGAGCAGTTCTTC. The genes are TRBV6-6 and TRBJ2-1; D is perhaps TRBD2 (6 bases). From germline, CDR1 is MNHNY and CDR2 SVGAGI (reference sequence). The CDR3 sequence is 17 residues long. Trimming cost V 2 bases and J 8 bases, with 22 bases left between them.

The J gene is TRBJ2-7, the V gene TRBV2; D gene ambiguous. Trimming shortened V by 0 bases and J by 1 base, and 10 bases separated the two germline ends. CDR3 length equals 15 residues. Per the germline V gene, CDR1 is SNHLY and CDR2 is FYNNEI. The CDR3 region has the DNA TGTGCCAGCAGTGAAGCGGTAGCAGTATCCTACGAGCAGTACTTC. Its translation is CASSEAVAVSYEQYF.

This clonotype was counted many times. The chain carries TRBV2 and TRBJ1-6; D is uncertain. CDR3 length equals 13 residues. Per germline, CDR1 SNHLY and CDR2 FYNNEI. The germline V and J ends were trimmed by 4 bases and 10 bases, with 11 bases remaining between them. The CDR3 nucleotides are TGTGCCAGCAGTGCGGCTCACGCATCACCCCTCCACTTT. Translation gives CASSAAHASPLHF.

Only a few counts were recorded for this clonotype. CDR3 coding DNA: TGTGCCAGCAGTGCCCCAGGGACTATGGGATACGAGCAGTACTTC. It translates to CASSAPGTMGYEQYF. This chain joins TRBV12-3 or TRBV12-4 and TRBJ2-7; 7 nucleotides align to TRBD2. This CDR3 comprises 15 residues. Unmatched junction bases numbered 11, after V lost 5 bases and J lost 4 bases.

This clonotype appeared many times. The chain recombines TRBV3-1 with TRBJ2-5; perhaps TRBD1 as D (6 bases). Germline CDR1 reads LGHDT; CDR2 reads YNNKEL (reference sequence). This CDR3 region has 14 residues. The V gene lost 4 bases and the J gene lost 1 base, with 10 bases spanning the gap. The CDR3 protein is CASSLRRGQETQYF. The CDR3 coding sequence is TGTGCCAGCAGCCTGCGCAGGGGCCAAGAGACCCAGTACTTC.

This clonotype was seen more than once but under ten times. This sequence joins TRBV6-1 and TRBJ2-3, with 10 bases lining up with TRBD2. Trimming took 5 bases from V and 7 from J; bases not matched to a gene: 12. CDR3 length: 16 amino acids. CDR1 is MNHNS and CDR2 is SASEGT in the germline V gene. CDR3 sequence: CASSTLAGVWGNTQYF. CDR3 nucleotides: TGTGCCAGCAGTACGCTAGCGGGAGTCTGGGGAAATACGCAGTATTTT.

This clonotype was observed a handful of times. The chain has TRBV20-1 and TRBJ2-1; D unresolved. The CDR3 is 14 residues long. With 2 bases removed from V and 9 bases from J, the gap between germline ends came to 17 bases. Germline CDR1 reads DFQATT; CDR2 reads SNEGSKA (reference sequence). CDR3 DNA sequence: TGCAGTGCTAGACCTGGGCACGGTGGTACTGAGCAGTTCTTC. Translated, it gives CSARPGHGGTEQFF.

This chain uses TRBV4-3 with TRBJ1-1; D not resolved. V lost 4 bases and J lost 3, with 9 bases in between. CDR3 length: 13 residues. The germline CDR1 and CDR2 sequences are LGHNA and YSLEER. The CDR3 protein is CASSPYRYTEAFF. The DNA of the CDR3 is TGCGCCAGCAGCCCCTATCGTTACACTGAAGCTTTCTTT.